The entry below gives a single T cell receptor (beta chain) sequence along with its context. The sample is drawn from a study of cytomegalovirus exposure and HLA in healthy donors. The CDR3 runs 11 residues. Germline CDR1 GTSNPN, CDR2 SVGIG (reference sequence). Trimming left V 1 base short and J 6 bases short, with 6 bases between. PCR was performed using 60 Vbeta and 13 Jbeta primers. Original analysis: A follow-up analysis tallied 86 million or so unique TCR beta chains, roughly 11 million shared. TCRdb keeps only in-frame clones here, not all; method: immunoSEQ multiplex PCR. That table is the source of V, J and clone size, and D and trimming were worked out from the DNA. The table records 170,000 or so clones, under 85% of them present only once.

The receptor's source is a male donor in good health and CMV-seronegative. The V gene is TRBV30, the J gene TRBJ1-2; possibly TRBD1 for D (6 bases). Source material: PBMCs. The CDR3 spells CAWSAGDGYTF. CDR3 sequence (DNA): TGTGCCTGGAGTGCAGGGGATGGCTACACCTTC.